These 17 T cell receptor beta chains originate from one sample sequenced in a study of post-analysis software for immune sequencing data (dated by TCRdb to about 2015). Results the study describes overall, beyond this receptor: Four or five TRBV segments, including TRBV5-6, TRBV5-1 and TRBV20-1, were significantly more frequent in patients than controls.

Library preparation employed PCR. Sequenced on an Illumina HiSeq 2500. Unique molecular identifiers were incorporated into TCR beta cDNA libraries to reduce PCR and sequencing biases. TCRdb applied fastp at Q25 and MiXCR to the public reads, then kept only in-frame beta chains. Each CDR3 protein gets just one entry, which takes the most common genes and DNA from the rows behind it. The sample contains fewer than 850,000 distinct CDR3 sequences, under 60% of them found a single time. The top ten constitute 4.9% of the sample. Antigen specificity for these receptors is unknown. The specimen sequenced was blood. These receptors all stem from a girl aged 10 to 17 with multiple sclerosis.

The sample holds many counts of this clonotype. The rearrangement joins TRBV27 to TRBJ1-2; weak D call: TRBD1 (5 bases). With 5 bases removed from V and 3 bases from J, the gap between germline ends came to 13 bases. This CDR3 has 14 residues. The germline CDR1 and CDR2 sequences are MNHEY and SMNVEV (reference sequence). Written as DNA, the CDR3 is TGTGCCAGCAGTGTTACACAGGCGGACTATGGCTACACCTTC. Protein sequence: CASSVTQADYGYTF.

The chain is built from TRBV28 and TRBJ2-7, with TRBD1 matching 10 bases. This CDR3 has 15 amino acids. The V and J ends lost 8 bases and 2 bases, in that order; junction bases with no gene match: 9. From germline, CDR1 is MDHEN and CDR2 SYDVKM. In DNA form, the CDR3 reads TGTGCCAGCGCTAGCGGACAGGGGGGCACCTACGAGCAGTACTTC. Its protein is CASASGQGGTYEQYF.

This clonotype occurred a few times. The chain has TRBV6-5 and TRBJ1-6; D possibly corresponds to TRBD1 (5 bases). The CDR3 sequence is 17 residues long. Germline V gives CDR1 MNHEY, CDR2 SVGAGI. Deletions cut 1 base from V and 0 bases from J, with 10 bases between. The CDR3 bases are TGTGCCAGCAGTTACTGGGGCCCGAGCTCCTATAATTCACCCCTCCACTTT. Its protein product is CASSYWGPSSYNSPLHF.

The count of this clonotype is one. DNA of the CDR3: TGTGCCAGCAGCAAAACAGGGGACGGTGGCTACACCTTC. This sequence encodes CASSKTGDGGYTF. This sequence joins TRBV11-3 and TRBJ1-2, with 7 bases that match TRBD1. V lost 5 bases and J lost 7; bases outside the gene matches: 7. CDR3 size: 13 residues. Per the germline V gene, CDR1 is SGHNT and CDR2 is YENEEA.

The V call is TRBV20-1, the J call TRBJ2-7; D not resolved. Trimming took 0 bases from V and 3 from J, leaving 15 bases between them. The CDR3 spans 15 residues. Germline lookup yields CDR1 DFQATT and CDR2 SNEGSKA (reference sequence). The CDR3 region is CSARDLRITLYEQYF. The CDR3 nucleotides are TGCAGTGCTAGAGACTTGCGGATCACTCTCTACGAGCAGTACTTC.

This clonotype was seen more than once but under ten times. This chain connects TRBV13 to TRBJ2-1; the match to TRBD2 covers 12 bases. Germline CDR1 PRHDT, CDR2 FYEKMQ (reference sequence). The CDR3 sequence is 15 residues long. V gave up 4 bases and J gave up 8 bases; unmatched junction bases: 6. Written as DNA, the CDR3 is TGTGCCAGCAGCTCCCCGACTAGCGGGGGACATGAGCAGTTCTTC. Translated, it gives CASSSPTSGGHEQFF. Combining the CDR3 with reference TRBV13 and TRBJ2-1 gives the whole variable domain AAGVIQSPRHLIKEKRETATLKCYPIPRHDTVYWYQQGPGQDPQFLISFYEKMQSDKGSIPDRFSAQQFSDYHSELNMSSLELGDSALYFCASSSPTSGGHEQFFGPGTRLTVL.

The genes are TRBV20-1 and TRBJ1-2; a possible D gene is TRBD1 (5 bases). The CDR3 contains 10 residues. Germline V gene lookup returns CDR1 DFQATT and CDR2 SNEGSKA (reference sequence). Trimming removed 5 bases at V and 5 bases at J, with 6 bases between. The DNA of the CDR3 is TGCAGTGCTGGGACGTATGGCTACACCTTC. It codes for CSAGTYGYTF.

The genes are TRBV20-1 and TRBJ2-7, with 7 positions matching TRBD1. The end of the DNA aligns better with TRBJ2-1, so the J call may be wrong. Germline V gene data show CDR1 as DFQATT and CDR2 as SNEGSKA (reference sequence). CDR3 length: 16 residues. This chain's CDR3 is CSARQINRGRGNEQFF. CDR3 nucleotides: TGCAGTGCTAGACAAATCAACAGGGGCCGGGGCAATGAGCAGTTCTTC.

The chain uses TRBV20-1 and TRBJ1-5; unclear D gene. V was cut by 6 bases and J by 3 bases, with 12 bases left in between. Germline CDR1 reads DFQATT; CDR2 reads SNEGSKA (reference sequence). The CDR3 loop spans 13 amino acids. The CDR3 coding sequence is TGCAGTGCGGCACAAAGCGACAATCAGCCCCAGCATTTT. Its translation: CSAAQSDNQPQHF.

The chain is built from TRBV6-2 or TRBV6-3 and TRBJ2-7; perhaps TRBD2 as D (5 bases). Germline CDR1 is MNHEY and CDR2 is SVGEGT. The CDR3 covers 13 residues. Trimming left V 5 bases short and J 3 bases short, with 11 bases between. CDR3 protein: CASSPAVHYEQYF. CDR3 coding DNA: TGTGCCAGCAGTCCAGCGGTTCACTACGAGCAGTACTTC.

The J gene is TRBJ2-4, the V gene TRBV10-3, with D perhaps assigned TRBD1 or TRBD2 (6 bases each). The CDR3 extends over 14 amino acids. The germline gives CDR1 ENHRY, CDR2 SYGVKD. V was clipped by 3 bases and J by 5 bases, with 11 bases between them. CDR3 DNA sequence: TGTGCCATCAGTGACGTGGGGGGCGAAAACATTCAGTACTTC. Protein: CAISDVGGENIQYF.

The V gene is TRBV7-9, the J gene TRBJ2-5, with 8 bases identical to TRBD1. The J call is doubtful: the DNA matches TRBJ2-7 better. CDR1 and CDR2 (germline): SEHNR, FQNEAQ (reference sequence). This CDR3 is 15 amino acids long. CDR3 sequence (DNA): TGTGCCAGCAGCACCGACAGGGGTACATGTAGCGAGCAGTACTTC. Protein product: CASSTDRGTCSEQYF.

The chain uses TRBV6-5 and TRBJ1-2; 9 positions agree with TRBD1. The length of the CDR3 is 14 residues. Germline lookup yields CDR1 MNHEY and CDR2 SVGAGI. The J segment lost 8 bases and the V segment lost 2 bases, leaving 6 bases of the junction unmatched. This chain's CDR3 is CASSYPGQGQGYTF. The CDR3 bases are TGTGCCAGCAGTTACCCCGGACAGGGGCAAGGCTACACCTTC.

The chain employs TRBV24-1 and TRBJ1-2; a weak D match, TRBD1 (6 bases). The germline CDR1 and CDR2 sequences are KGHDR and SFDVKD. V lost 8 bases, J lost 3 bases, and 21 bases lay in between. This CDR3 has 16 residues. CDR3 sequence reads: CATKPVGRGIDYGYTF. CDR3 DNA sequence: TGTGCCACCAAACCCGTTGGCAGGGGAATTGACTATGGCTACACCTTC.

The V gene is TRBV6-1, the J gene TRBJ2-7, with D uncertain. The V and J ends lost 2 bases and 1 base respectively, with 6 bases between them. The CDR3 length is 13 residues. The V gene's germline CDR1 is MNHNS and CDR2 SASEGT. DNA of the CDR3: TGTGCCAGCAGTGAATCGGGTTCCTACGAGCAGTACTTC. Its translation is CASSESGSYEQYF.

The chain links TRBV12-3 or TRBV12-4 to TRBJ2-2, with TRBD1 identical over 7 bases. This CDR3 has 15 residues. With 2 bases clipped from V and 6 bases from J, the junction kept 6 bases outside the gene matches. The CDR3 reads CASSLNPQGAGELFF. The CDR3 DNA reads TGTGCCAGCAGTTTAAACCCCCAGGGGGCCGGGGAGCTGTTTTTT.

This chain links TRBV20-1 with TRBJ1-1; tentatively, D is TRBD1 (5 bases). CDR1 is DFQATT and CDR2 is SNEGSKA in the germline V gene (reference sequence). The CDR3 length is 14 residues. V lost 2 bases and J lost 2, with 12 bases in between. This CDR3 reads CSARSRQGNTEAFF. The DNA of the CDR3 is TGCAGTGCTAGATCGCGGCAGGGAAACACTGAAGCTTTCTTT.